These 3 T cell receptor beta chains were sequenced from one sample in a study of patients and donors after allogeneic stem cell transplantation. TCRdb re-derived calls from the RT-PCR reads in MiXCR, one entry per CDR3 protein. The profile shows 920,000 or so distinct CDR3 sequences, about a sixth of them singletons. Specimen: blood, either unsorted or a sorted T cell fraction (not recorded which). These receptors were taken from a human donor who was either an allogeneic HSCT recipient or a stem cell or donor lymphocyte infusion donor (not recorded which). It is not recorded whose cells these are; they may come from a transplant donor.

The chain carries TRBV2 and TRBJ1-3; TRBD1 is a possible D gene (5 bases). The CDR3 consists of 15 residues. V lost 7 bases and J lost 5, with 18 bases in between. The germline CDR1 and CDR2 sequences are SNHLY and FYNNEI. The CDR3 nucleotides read TGTGCCAGCACCACACGGGGGGGTCTGAGAAACACCATATATTTT. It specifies CASTTRGGLRNTIYF.

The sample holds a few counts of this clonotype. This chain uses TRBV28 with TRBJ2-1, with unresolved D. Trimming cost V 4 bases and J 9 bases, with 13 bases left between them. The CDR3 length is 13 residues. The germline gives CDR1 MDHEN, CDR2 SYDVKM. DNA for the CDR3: TGTGCCAGCAGTTCCACTCTCCCGGGTGAGCAGTTCTTC. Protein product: CASSSTLPGEQFF.

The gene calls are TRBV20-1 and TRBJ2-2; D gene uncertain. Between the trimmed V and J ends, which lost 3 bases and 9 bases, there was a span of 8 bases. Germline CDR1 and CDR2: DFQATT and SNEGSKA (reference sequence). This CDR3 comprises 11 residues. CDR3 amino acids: CSASAPRELFF. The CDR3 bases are TGCAGTGCTAGCGCCCCCCGGGAGCTGTTTTTT.